This T cell receptor beta chain was documented in a study of blood T cell repertoires in COVID-19. Study overall: PBMCs, B-cell-depleted T cells, or T cells were the source of the cDNA or gDNA that made up the material.

The CDR3 covers 16 residues. The ends lost 4 bases at V and 8 bases at J; junction bases unmatched: 8. Germline V gives CDR1 SGHNT, CDR2 YYREEE (reference sequence). TCRdb's copy holds only in-frame clones and misses some; the assay was immunoSEQ multiplex PCR. Here the sample spans roughly 250,000 clones, 83% being singletons. The chain uses TRBV5-4 and TRBJ2-1; 14 bases fit TRBD2. The sequence was obtained from a woman between 45 and 60 years old with acute or convalescent COVID-19. The sequencing input was peripheral blood. The CDR3 spells CASSGWTSGGSYEQFF. The DNA for the CDR3 is TGTGCCAGCAGCGGCTGGACTAGCGGGGGGTCATATGAGCAGTTCTTC.